The clone carrying this T cell receptor beta chain was seen repeatedly, ten times or more. Its cognate antigen is unknown. These data belong to a study of T cell repertoires in cytomegalovirus infection. Study background: CMV infection plus the matching HLA type was flagged by public TCR beta signatures.

Trimming shortened V by 5 bases and J by 6 bases, and 17 bases separated the two germline ends. There are 14 residues in the CDR3. Per germline, CDR1 SGHTA and CDR2 FQGNSA. A single record per CDR3 protein comes from TCRdb applying MiXCR to the reads. The sample consists of about 230,000 distinct CDR3 sequences, roughly 22% of them appearing once. Findings of the study overall: Dominant in the ex vivo response were TCR beta clonotypes restricted by HLA-C and specific for CMV. The cumulative frequency of public TCR beta families distinguished individuals who carried CMV together with the relevant HLA.

This sequence joins TRBV7-2 and TRBJ2-7, with D perhaps being TRBD1 or TRBD2 (5 bases each). This clonotype was sampled from a human donor in good health (CMV status not recorded). Some clones in this sample may be carry-over from other donors' samples. Sequencing was carried out using CD8+ T cells from PBMCs. In DNA, the CDR3 is TGTGCCAGCAGCCTGTGGACTGGGGCCCTCGAGCAGTACTTC. As protein: CASSLWTGALEQYF.